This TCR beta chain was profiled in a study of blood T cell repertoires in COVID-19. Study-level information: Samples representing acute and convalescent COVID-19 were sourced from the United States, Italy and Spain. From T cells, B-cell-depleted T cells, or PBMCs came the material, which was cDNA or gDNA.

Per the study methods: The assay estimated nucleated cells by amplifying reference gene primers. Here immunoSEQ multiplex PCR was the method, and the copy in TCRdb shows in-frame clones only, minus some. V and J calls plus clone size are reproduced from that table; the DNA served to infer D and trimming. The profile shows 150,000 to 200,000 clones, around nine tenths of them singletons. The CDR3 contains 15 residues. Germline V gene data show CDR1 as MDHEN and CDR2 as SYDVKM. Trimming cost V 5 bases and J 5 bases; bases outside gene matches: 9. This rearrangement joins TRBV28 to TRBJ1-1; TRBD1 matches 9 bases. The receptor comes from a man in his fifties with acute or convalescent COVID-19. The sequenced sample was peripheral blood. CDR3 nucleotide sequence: TGTGCCAGCAGTCGATACAGGGGGCGGGGTACTGAAGCTTTCTTT. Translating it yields CASSRYRGRGTEAFF.